Below are 6 T cell receptor beta chains sequenced from a single sample in a study of T cell changes during pregnancy in multiple sclerosis (dated by TCRdb to between 2018 and 2021). The library came from the immunoSEQ multiplex PCR assay. Not all clones reach the TCRdb copy of this immuneACCESS table, which keeps in-frame sequences only. Checked studies attribute under half of the gap to unresolved V genes and leave the rest unexplained. Recorded for this sample are 90,000 to 95,000 clones; around 93% of them occurred a single time. Under 0.95% of the sample is taken by the ten largest. This specimen consisted of peripheral blood, obtained before pregnancy. These receptors were obtained from a female donor with multiple sclerosis, enrolled in a pregnancy study.

J is TRBJ2-7 and V is TRBV5-1; 7 nucleotides agree with TRBD2. The V and J ends lost 1 base and 7 bases, in that order; junction bases with no gene match: 11. This CDR3 has 15 residues. CDR1 SGHRS and CDR2 YFSETQ come from the germline V gene. DNA of the CDR3: TGCGCCAGCAGCTTGACAGGCCCCGCCGGGAGGGAGCAGTACTTC. It yields the protein CASSLTGPAGREQYF.

The V gene is TRBV7-2, the J gene TRBJ2-1; TRBD2 agrees at 8 bases. The CDR3 spans 14 residues. V shed 5 bases, J shed 6 bases, and the junction held 6 bases outside the gene matches. Germline assignment: CDR1 SGHTA and CDR2 FQGNSA. CDR3 DNA: TGTGCCAGCAGCATGCGTGCGGGGGGCAATGAGCAGTTCTTC. Protein: CASSMRAGGNEQFF.

Only one count was recorded for this clone. V and J are TRBV7-9 and TRBJ2-6; no clear D. This CDR3 has 16 residues. CDR1 and CDR2 (germline): SEHNR, FQNEAQ (reference sequence). Trimming took off 0 bases at V and 0 bases at J, with 6 bases between the two ends. DNA for the CDR3: TGTGCCAGCAGCTTAGCGCTGAGCTCTGGGGCCAACGTCCTGACTTTC. Translation gives CASSLALSSGANVLTF.

This chain joins TRBV20-1 and TRBJ2-1, with 7 bases fitting TRBD2. Germline CDR1 is DFQATT and CDR2 is SNEGSKA (reference sequence). V shed 2 bases, J shed 10 bases, and the junction held 2 bases outside the gene matches. This CDR3 is built from 11 residues. CDR3 amino acids: CSARFSGEQFF. The CDR3 DNA reads as TGCAGTGCTAGATTTAGCGGGGAGCAGTTCTTC.

The chain links TRBV29-1 to TRBJ2-2; D gene uncertain. Trimming pared 3 bases from V and 2 bases from J, leaving 7 bases between. The CDR3 has 13 residues. The germline gives CDR1 SQVTM, CDR2 ANQGSEA. The CDR3 nucleotides are TGCAGCGTTGATTACAGCAACACCGGGGAGCTGTTTTTT. Translation gives CSVDYSNTGELFF.

The V gene is TRBV11-2, the J gene TRBJ2-7; a possible D gene is TRBD2 (6 bases). V dropped 5 bases and J dropped 3 bases, with 8 bases sitting between them. The V gene's germline CDR1 is SGHAT and CDR2 FQNNGV. This CDR3 has 12 amino acids. This CDR3 is CASSGTDYEQYF. DNA for the CDR3: TGTGCCAGCAGCGGGACTGACTACGAGCAGTACTTC.